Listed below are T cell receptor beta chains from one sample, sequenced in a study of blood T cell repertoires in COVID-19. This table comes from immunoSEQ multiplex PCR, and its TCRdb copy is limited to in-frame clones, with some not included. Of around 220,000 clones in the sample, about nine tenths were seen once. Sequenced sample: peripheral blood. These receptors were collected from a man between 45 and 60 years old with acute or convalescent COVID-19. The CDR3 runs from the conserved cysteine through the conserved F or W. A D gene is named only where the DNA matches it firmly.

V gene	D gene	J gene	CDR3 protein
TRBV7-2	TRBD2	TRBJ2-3	CASSLGAGGGTDTQYF
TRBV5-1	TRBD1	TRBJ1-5	CASRGQPDQPQHF
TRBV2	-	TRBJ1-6	CASSVLSINSPLHF
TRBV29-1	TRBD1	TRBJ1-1	CSVPRAGGWNTEAFF
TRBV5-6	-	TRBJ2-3	CASSLGRPTDTQYF
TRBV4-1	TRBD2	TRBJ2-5	CASSRLPVTRGSQETQYF
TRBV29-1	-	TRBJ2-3	CSVEETGHLPDTQYF
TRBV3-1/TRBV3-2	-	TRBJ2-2	CASSQAGGELFF
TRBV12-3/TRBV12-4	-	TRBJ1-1	CAVRQSATEAFF
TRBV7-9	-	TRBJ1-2	CASSPQGKWDGYTF
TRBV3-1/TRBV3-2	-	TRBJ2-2	CASSLTTVVGELFF
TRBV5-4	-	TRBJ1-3	CASSPGGTGNTIYF
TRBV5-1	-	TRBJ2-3	CASSFGRGLETDTQYF
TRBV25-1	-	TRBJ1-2	CASSEQGPASYYTF
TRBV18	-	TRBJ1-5	CASSPSRDYNQPQHF
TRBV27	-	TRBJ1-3	CASATASSGNTIYF
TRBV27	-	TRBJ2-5	CASKTWGTSQETQYF
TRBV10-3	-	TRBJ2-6	CAISDHSRISGANVLTF
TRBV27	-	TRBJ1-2	CASSLSSGLGYTF
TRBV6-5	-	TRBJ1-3	CASRDSSAGNTIYF